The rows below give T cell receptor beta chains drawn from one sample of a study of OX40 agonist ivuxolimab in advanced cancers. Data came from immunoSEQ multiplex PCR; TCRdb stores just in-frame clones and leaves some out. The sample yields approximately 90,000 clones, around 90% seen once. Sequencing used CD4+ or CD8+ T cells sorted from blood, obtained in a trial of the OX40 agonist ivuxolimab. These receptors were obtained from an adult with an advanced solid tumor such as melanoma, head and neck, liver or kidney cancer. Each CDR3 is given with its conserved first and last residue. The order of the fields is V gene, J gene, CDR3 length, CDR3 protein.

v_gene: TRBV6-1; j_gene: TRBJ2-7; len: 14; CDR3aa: CAPGPVPVDYEQYF
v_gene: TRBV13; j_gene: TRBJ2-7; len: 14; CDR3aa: CASSLRFQVREQYF
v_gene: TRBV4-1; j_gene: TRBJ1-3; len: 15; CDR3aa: CASSQEGTRGNTIYF
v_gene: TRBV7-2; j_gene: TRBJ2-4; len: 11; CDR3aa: CASSSLNIQYF
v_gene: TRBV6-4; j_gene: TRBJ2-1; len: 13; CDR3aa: CARGLAGEREQFF
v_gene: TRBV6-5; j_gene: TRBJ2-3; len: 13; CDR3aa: CASRPLAGGTQYF
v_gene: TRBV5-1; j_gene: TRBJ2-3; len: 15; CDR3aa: CASSLEGRGTDTQYF
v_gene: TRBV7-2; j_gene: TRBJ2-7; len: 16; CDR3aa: CASTLDSPRHSYEQYF
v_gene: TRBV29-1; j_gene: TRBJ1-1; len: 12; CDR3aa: CSVGTGNTEAFF
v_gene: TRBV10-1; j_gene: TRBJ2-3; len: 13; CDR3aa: CASRGQNTDTQYF
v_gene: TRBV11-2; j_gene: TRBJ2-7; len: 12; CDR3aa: CASSLSSYEQYF
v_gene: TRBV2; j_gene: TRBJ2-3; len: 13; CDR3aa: CASRSASTDTQYF
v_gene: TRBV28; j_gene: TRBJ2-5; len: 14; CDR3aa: CASSRTSGGETQYF
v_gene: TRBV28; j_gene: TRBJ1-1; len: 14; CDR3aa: CASSLYGVNTEAFF
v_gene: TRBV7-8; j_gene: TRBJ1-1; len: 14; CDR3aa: CASSLGAWAGEAFF
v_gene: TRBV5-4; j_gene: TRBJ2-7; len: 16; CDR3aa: CASSLDYSGTSYEQYF
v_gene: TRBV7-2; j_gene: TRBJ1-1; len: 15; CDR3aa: CASSLEGRVNTEAFF
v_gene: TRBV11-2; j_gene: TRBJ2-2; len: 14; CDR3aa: CASSPTSGRGELFF
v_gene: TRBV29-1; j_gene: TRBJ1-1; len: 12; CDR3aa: CSVDTTGKGAFF
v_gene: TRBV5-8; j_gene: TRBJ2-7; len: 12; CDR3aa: CASSMDRVNHFF
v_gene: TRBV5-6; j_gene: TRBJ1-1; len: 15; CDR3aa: CASSWGRVLNTEAFF
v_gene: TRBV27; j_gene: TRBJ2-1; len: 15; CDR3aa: CATRTGTSAYNEQFF
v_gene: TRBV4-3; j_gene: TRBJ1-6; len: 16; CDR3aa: CASSQDLRGANSPLHF
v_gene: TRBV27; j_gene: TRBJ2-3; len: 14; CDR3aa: CASSLTRSTDTQYF
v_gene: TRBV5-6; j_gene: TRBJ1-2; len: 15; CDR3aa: CASSFTGLGSYGYTF
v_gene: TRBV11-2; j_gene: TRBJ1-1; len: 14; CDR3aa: CASSFQGRNTEAFF
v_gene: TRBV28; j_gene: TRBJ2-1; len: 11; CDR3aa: CASSWVHEQFF
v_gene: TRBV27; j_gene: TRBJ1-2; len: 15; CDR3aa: CASSSPAQGLYGYTF
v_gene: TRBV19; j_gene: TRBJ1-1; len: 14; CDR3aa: CASSDRRGGTEAFF
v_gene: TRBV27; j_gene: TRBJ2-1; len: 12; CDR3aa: CASSFSTGLEFF
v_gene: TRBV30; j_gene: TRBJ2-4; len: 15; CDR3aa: CAWSRDFGSKNIQYF
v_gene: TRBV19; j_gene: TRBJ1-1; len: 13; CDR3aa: CASRTQGNTEAFF
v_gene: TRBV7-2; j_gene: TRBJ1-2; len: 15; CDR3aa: CASSLGRPPQDGYTF
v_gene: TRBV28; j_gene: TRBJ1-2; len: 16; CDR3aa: CASSSYLQPLYYGYTF
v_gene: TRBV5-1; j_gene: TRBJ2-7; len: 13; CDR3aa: CASSLDRDGEQYF
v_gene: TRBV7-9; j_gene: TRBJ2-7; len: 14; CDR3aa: CASSLSGPTYEQYF